This T cell receptor beta chain was sequenced for a study of OX40 agonist ivuxolimab in advanced cancers. For the study at large: Averaging 60 years in age, with a range of about 23 to 79, the cohort was around 85% male. Therapy given before enrollment (anti-PD-1, anti-PD-L1 or anti-CTLA-4) was allowed, and around 41% had some. Partial responses were recorded for three patients, including one with hepatocellular carcinoma and two with cutaneous melanoma.

Only in-frame clones appear in the TCRdb table, and some are missing; sequencing was by immunoSEQ multiplex PCR. The table includes 100,000 or so clones, around nine tenths detected once. Peripheral blood came from all dose cohorts at three timepoints. The length of the CDR3 is 16 residues. From germline, CDR1 is MDHEN and CDR2 SYDVKM. V dropped 10 bases and J dropped 5; count of bases not matched to a gene: 17. V gene TRBV28 combines with J gene TRBJ2-1; 7 bases line up with TRBD1. Sequenced here: CD4+ or CD8+ T cells sorted from blood, sampled in a trial of the OX40 agonist ivuxolimab. This receptor was obtained from an adult with an advanced solid tumor such as melanoma, head and neck, liver or kidney cancer. The CDR3 loop reads CATLLPGQRLNNEQFF. The CDR3 nucleotides read TGTGCCACCCTCCTTCCGGGACAGCGCCTAAACAATGAGCAGTTCTTC. Full variable domain (missing parts from reference TRBV28 and TRBJ2-1): DVKVTQSSRYLVKRTGEKVFLECVQDMDHENMFWYRQDPGLGLRLIYFSYDVKMKEKGDIPEGYSVSREKKERFSLILESASTNQTSMYLCATLLPGQRLNNEQFFGPGTRLTVL.